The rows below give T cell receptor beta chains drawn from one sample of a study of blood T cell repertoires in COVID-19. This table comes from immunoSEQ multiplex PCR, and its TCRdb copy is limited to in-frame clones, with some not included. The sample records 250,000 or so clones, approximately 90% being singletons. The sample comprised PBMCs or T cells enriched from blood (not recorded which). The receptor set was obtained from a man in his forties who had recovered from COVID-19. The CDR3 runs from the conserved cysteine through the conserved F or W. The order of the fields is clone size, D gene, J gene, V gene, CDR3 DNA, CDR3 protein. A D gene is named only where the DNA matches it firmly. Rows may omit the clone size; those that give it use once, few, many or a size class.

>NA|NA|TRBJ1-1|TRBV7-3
TGTGCCAGCAGCACTGGGGGGGAGAACACTGAAGCTTTCTTT
CASSTGGENTEAFF
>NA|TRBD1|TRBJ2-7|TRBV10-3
TGTGCCGCAGGACAGGCGTCCTACGAGCAGTACTTC
CAAGQASYEQYF
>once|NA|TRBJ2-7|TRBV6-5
TGTGCCAGCAGTTTGGAGGGACAGACATACGAGCAGTACTTC
CASSLEGQTYEQYF
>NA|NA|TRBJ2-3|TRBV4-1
TGCGCCAGCAGCCAAGTACTAGTCACAGATACGCAGTATTTT
CASSQVLVTDTQYF
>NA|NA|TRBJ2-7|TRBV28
TGTGCCAGCACCTCGTCTACTCCGTCCTACGAGCAGTACTTC
CASTSSTPSYEQYF
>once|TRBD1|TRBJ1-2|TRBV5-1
TGCGCCAGCAGCTTGTTACCAATGGGACAGGGATTAGGCTACACCTTC
CASSLLPMGQGLGYTF
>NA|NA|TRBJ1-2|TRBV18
TGTGCCAGCTCACTCACGCGGGGTGATAACTATGGCTACACCTTC
CASSLTRGDNYGYTF
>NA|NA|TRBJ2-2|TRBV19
TGTGCCAGTAGTAAGGCGGGAAACACCGGGGAGCTGTTTTTT
CASSKAGNTGELFF
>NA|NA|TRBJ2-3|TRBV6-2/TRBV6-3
TGTGCCAGCAGTTCATCGGGGGGCACAGATACGCAGTATTTT
CASSSSGGTDTQYF
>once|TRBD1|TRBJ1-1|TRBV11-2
TGTGCCAGCAGCTACCGACAGGGGAAAGGTGAAGCTTTCTTT
CASSYRQGKGEAFF
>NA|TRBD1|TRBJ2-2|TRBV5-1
TGCGCCAGCAGCCTAGGCCGGGACAGATGGGCCGGGGAGCTGTTTTTT
CASSLGRDRWAGELFF
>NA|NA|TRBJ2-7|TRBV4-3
TGCGCCAGCAGCCAAGATCAGGGGTTAGCAGCCTACGAGCAGTACTTC
CASSQDQGLAAYEQYF
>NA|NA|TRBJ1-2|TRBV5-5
TGTGCCAGCAGCTTGTCCCTTCCCTATGGCTACACCTTC
CASSLSLPYGYTF
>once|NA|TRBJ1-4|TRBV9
TGTGCCAGCAGCGGCGGGGGTCTTAATGAAAAACTGTTTTTT
CASSGGGLNEKLFF
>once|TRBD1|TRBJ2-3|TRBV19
TGTGCCAGTAGTATTGGCGACAGGGGGCGTTCAGATACGCAGTATTTT
CASSIGDRGRSDTQYF
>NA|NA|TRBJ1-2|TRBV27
TGTGCCAGCAGTTTAAGCCAGGGGTTTAACTATGGCTACACCTTC
CASSLSQGFNYGYTF
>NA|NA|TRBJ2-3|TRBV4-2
TGTGCCAGCAGCCAAGACAGGGTGACTCCCAATACGCAGTATTTT
CASSQDRVTPNTQYF
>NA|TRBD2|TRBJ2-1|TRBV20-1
TGCAGTGCTAGTCCCTCCTCCCTAGCGGAGGGAATCTACAATGAGCAGTTCTTC
CSASPSSLAEGIYNEQFF
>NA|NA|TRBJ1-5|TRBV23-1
TGCGCCAGCAGTCCACAAAGGGGTATCTTGCTAAATCAGCCCCAGCATTTT
CASSPQRGILLNQPQHF
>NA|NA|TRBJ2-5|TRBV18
TGTGCCAGCTCAGGTGGCGGGACGTACCAAGAGACCCAGTACTTC
CASSGGGTYQETQYF
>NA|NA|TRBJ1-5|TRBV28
TGTGCCAGCAGTTTAGGGGGAGGTAGCAATCAGCCCCAGCATTTT
CASSLGGGSNQPQHF
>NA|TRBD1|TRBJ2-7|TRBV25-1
TGTGCCAGCAGTCAACAGGGGAGTGAGCGGTACTTC
CASSQQGSERYF
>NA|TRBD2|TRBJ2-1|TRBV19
TGTGCCAGTAGTGTCGGGACTATCAACAATGAGCAGTTCTTC
CASSVGTINNEQFF
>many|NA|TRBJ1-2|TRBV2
TGTGCCAGCAGTGAACTGGTCGGGGGTACGGGCTACACCTTC
CASSELVGGTGYTF
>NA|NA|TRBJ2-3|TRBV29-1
TGCAGCGTTGTAACGGCAAGGGGTTTTCCAGATACGCAGTATTTT
CSVVTARGFPDTQYF
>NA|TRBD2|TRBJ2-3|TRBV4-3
TGCGCCAGCAGCCTTTTCTTTGGGACTAGCGGGGCGAAGAGCACAGATACGCAGTATTTT
CASSLFFGTSGAKSTDTQYF
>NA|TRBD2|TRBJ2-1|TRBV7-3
TGTGCCAGCAGCTTAAGCGGGGGGGCTAGCAGCTCCTACAATGAGCAGTTCTTC
CASSLSGGASSSYNEQFF
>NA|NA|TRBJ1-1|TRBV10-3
TGTGCCATCAGTGTGTCGACAGGGAACACTGAAGCTTTCTTT
CAISVSTGNTEAFF
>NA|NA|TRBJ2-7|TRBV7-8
TGTGCCAGCAGCCCCAGCGGTTACTACGTTGGGCAGTACTTC
CASSPSGYYVGQYF
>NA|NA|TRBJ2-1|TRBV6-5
TGTGCCAGCAGCTTGAGTAATGAGCAGTTCTTC
CASSLSNEQFF
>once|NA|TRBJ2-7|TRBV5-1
TGCGCCAGCAGCACATACGGACAGACACGTCGCTACGAGCAGTACTTC
CASSTYGQTRRYEQYF
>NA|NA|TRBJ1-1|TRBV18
TGTGCCAGCTCACCACCGGCAGGGGCGGGCACTGAAGCTTTCTTT
CASSPPAGAGTEAFF
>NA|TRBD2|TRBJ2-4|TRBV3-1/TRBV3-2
TGTGCCAGCAGCCGTAGCGGGAGCTTCCTAGCCAAAAACATTCAGTACTTC
CASSRSGSFLAKNIQYF
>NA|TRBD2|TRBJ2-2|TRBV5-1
TGCGCCAGCAGCCCGGGGGGGACGGCGACCGGGGAGCTGTTTTTT
CASSPGGTATGELFF
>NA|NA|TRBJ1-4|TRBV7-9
TGTGCCAGCAGCGCTAGACAGGCCAATGAAAAACTGTTTTTT
CASSARQANEKLFF
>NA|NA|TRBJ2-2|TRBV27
TGTGCCAGCAGTTTACTTTCCGGGGAGCTGTTTTTT
CASSLLSGELFF
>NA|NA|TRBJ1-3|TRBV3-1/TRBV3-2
TGTGCCAGCAGCCGCAACGCGGTCTCTGGAAACACCATATATTTT
CASSRNAVSGNTIYF
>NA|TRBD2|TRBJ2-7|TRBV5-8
TGTGCCAGCAGCCGGGGACTAGCGGTTTACGAGCAGTACTTC
CASSRGLAVYEQYF
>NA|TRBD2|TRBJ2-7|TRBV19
TGTGCCAGTAGTAACTTCAGCGGGGGGCAGTACTTC
CASSNFSGGQYF
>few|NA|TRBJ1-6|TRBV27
TGTGCCAGCAGCGCAACAGGGAGCTCCTATAATTCACCCCTCCACTTT
CASSATGSSYNSPLHF
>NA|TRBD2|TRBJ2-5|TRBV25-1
TGTGCCAGCAGTGAGTCGAGCGGGGGGTACCAAGAGACCCAGTACTTC
CASSESSGGYQETQYF
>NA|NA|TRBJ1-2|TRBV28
TGTGCCAGCAGAGCCCCGGGGGGCGAGGCCTATGGCTACACCTTC
CASRAPGGEAYGYTF
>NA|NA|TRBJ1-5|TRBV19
TGTGCCAGTAGTATAGACGACATAAACAATCAGCCCCAGCATTTT
CASSIDDINNQPQHF
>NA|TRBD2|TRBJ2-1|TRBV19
TGTGCCAGTAGGCGATTAGCGGGGGGCTCCTACAATGAGCAGTTCTTC
CASRRLAGGSYNEQFF
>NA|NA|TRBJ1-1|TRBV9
TGTGCCAGCAGCGTTTTGTTGGGGGGCACTGAAGCTTTCTTT
CASSVLLGGTEAFF
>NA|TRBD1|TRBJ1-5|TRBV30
TGTGCCTGGAGCGACATTCAGGGGGTAGGCGGTCAGCCCCAGCATTTT
CAWSDIQGVGGQPQHF
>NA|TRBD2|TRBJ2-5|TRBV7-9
TGTGCCAGCAGCTTAGTTTTAGCGGGGGGGAGAGAGACCCAGTACTTC
CASSLVLAGGRETQYF
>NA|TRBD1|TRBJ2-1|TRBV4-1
TGCGCCAGCAGCCAAGAAGTACAGGGGGCGGGAAATGAGCAGTTCTTC
CASSQEVQGAGNEQFF
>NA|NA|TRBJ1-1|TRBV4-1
TGCGCCAGCAGACGACAGGCTAACACTGAAGCTTTCTTT
CASRRQANTEAFF
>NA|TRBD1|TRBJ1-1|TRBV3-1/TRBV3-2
TGTGCCAGCAGCTTCACAGGGGGCACTGAAGCTTTCTTT
CASSFTGGTEAFF
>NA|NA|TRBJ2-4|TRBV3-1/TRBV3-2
TGTGCCAGCAGCCCCACACAGACGGCAGCATATCGGTACTTC
CASSPTQTAAYRYF
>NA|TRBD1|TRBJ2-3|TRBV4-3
TGCGCCAGCAGCCAAGGGGGACAGGGGTTTGCAGATACGCAGTATTTT
CASSQGGQGFADTQYF
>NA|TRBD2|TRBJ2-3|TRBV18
TGTGCCAGCTCCCCGCGGGGAGGGGCGGCAGATACGCAGTATTTT
CASSPRGGAADTQYF
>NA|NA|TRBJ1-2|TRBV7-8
TGTGCCAGCAGCTTATTGGGGACAAATCATGGCTACACCTTC
CASSLLGTNHGYTF
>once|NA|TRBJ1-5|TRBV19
TGTGCCAGGACATCTGGCGGACAGAACAATCAGCCCCAGCATTTT
CARTSGGQNNQPQHF
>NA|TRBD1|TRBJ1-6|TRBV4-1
TGCGCCAGCAGCGCGACAGGGGAGACCTATAATTCACCCCTCCACTTT
CASSATGETYNSPLHF
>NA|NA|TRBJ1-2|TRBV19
TGTGCCAGTAGTGATGGGACAATCTATGGCTACACCTTC
CASSDGTIYGYTF
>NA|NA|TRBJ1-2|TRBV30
TGTGCCTGGACCACGGGCTTGGGAGGCGGCTACACCTTC
CAWTTGLGGGYTF
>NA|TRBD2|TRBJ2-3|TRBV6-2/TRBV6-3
TGTGCCAGCAGCTTCGGACTAGCGGCAGATACGCAGTATTTT
CASSFGLAADTQYF
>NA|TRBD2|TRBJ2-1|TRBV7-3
TGTGCCAGCAGCTTACTAGCGGGGGAGTCGGATGAGCAGTTCTTC
CASSLLAGESDEQFF